These T cell receptor beta chains were read from a single sample in a study of CD8 T cells in Susac syndrome. TCRdb reprocessed the immunoSEQ multiplex PCR reads with MiXCR, giving one entry per CDR3 protein. The sample includes 130,000 or so distinct CDR3 sequences, 65% to 90% seen only once; the top ten take 0.45% to 0.65%. What was sequenced was CD8+ T cells from PBMCs. These receptors were taken from a human donor with multiple sclerosis. CDR3s include the opening cysteine and the closing phenylalanine or tryptophan. The D gene is left open where the match is weak. Size is omitted from some rows. Given values are once, few, many or a class for expanded clones.

D gene,clone size,V gene,J gene,CDR3 DNA,CDR3 protein
TRBD1,NA,TRBV7-9,TRBJ1-1,TGTGCCAGCAGCAATTCGACGGGACAGGCCGTTTGGAGAGCTTTCTTT,CASSNSTGQAVWRAFF
TRBD2,NA,TRBV7-9,TRBJ2-5,TGTGCCAGCACCGGGACTAAAGAGACCCAGTACTTC,CASTGTKETQYF
NA,NA,TRBV19,TRBJ1-1,TGTGCCAGTCTTGACAGGATGATCCCCACTGAAGCTTTCTTT,CASLDRMIPTEAFF
TRBD1,NA,TRBV13,TRBJ1-2,TGTGCCAGCAGCTTCCGGGGTCAGGGGGATGGCTACACCTTC,CASSFRGQGDGYTF
NA,NA,TRBV6-1,TRBJ2-1,TGTGCCAGCAGTCCCCAGATGGAAGGGTTTCGCTACAATGAGCAGTTCTTC,CASSPQMEGFRYNEQFF
NA,NA,TRBV6-5,TRBJ1-2,TGTGCCAGCAGTCGAACCGAAAACTATGGCTACACCTTC,CASSRTENYGYTF
TRBD1,NA,TRBV5-6,TRBJ1-1,TGTGCCAGCAGCTTGGGCGGGACAGGGGGCACTGAAGCTTTCTTT,CASSLGGTGGTEAFF
NA,NA,TRBV7-8,TRBJ2-3,TGTGCCAGCAGTCTTAACAGATGGGATACGCAGTATTTT,CASSLNRWDTQYF
TRBD1,NA,TRBV5-6,TRBJ1-5,TGTGCCAGCAGCTTTGGGACAGACGATCAGCCCCAGCATTTT,CASSFGTDDQPQHF
TRBD1,NA,TRBV28,TRBJ2-7,TGTGCCAGCAGTTTGGAGCGGACAGGGGGCTCCTACGAGCAGTACTTC,CASSLERTGGSYEQYF
NA,NA,TRBV27,TRBJ1-1,TGTGCCAGCTGGGGGGGAGTCGAAAGCACTGAAGCTTTCTTT,CASWGGVESTEAFF
NA,NA,TRBV9,TRBJ2-1,TGTGCCAGCAGCGTTAGTGGGACTTCCGATTTATACAATGAGCAGTTCTTC,CASSVSGTSDLYNEQFF
NA,NA,TRBV5-1,TRBJ1-1,TGCGCCAGCAGCCCCAGCCCGGAGAACACTGAAGCTTTCTTT,CASSPSPENTEAFF
NA,NA,TRBV10-3,TRBJ1-1,TGTGCCATCGGGGGGGCCAGGAACACTGAAGCTTTCTTT,CAIGGARNTEAFF
NA,NA,TRBV2,TRBJ2-7,TGTGCCAGCTTGAGCGACGGGGGTACCTACGAGCAGTACTTC,CASLSDGGTYEQYF
NA,NA,TRBV28,TRBJ2-3,TGTGCCAGCAGCCTAGCGTTCCGGCGGGATACGCAGTATTTT,CASSLAFRRDTQYF
TRBD2,NA,TRBV6-2/TRBV6-3,TRBJ2-1,TGTGCCAGCAGTCCGGGACTAGCATCCCTCATGAACAATGAGCAGTTCTTC,CASSPGLASLMNNEQFF
NA,once,TRBV19,TRBJ1-6,TGTGCCAGTAGTAAGGGGGGGCGCTCCTATAATTCACCCCTCCACTTT,CASSKGGRSYNSPLHF
NA,once,TRBV7-9,TRBJ2-5,TGTGCCAGCAGGGGACCGGCACAGCCCCAAGAGACCCAGTACTTC,CASRGPAQPQETQYF
TRBD2,few,TRBV11-2,TRBJ2-3,TGTGCCAGCAGCCCCGGACTAGCGGAAATGTTACTCACAGATACGCAGTATTTT,CASSPGLAEMLLTDTQYF
NA,NA,TRBV5-1,TRBJ2-1,TGCGCCAGCAGCCCCCTGGGGGACAATGAGCAGTTCTTC,CASSPLGDNEQFF
NA,NA,TRBV7-2,TRBJ2-1,TGTGCCAGCAGCCCGGGACCCGGTTACAATGAGCAGTTCTTC,CASSPGPGYNEQFF
TRBD2,NA,TRBV12-3/TRBV12-4,TRBJ2-5,TGTGCCAGCAGTAGGGGACTAGCGGGGGATCAAGAGACCCAGTACTTC,CASSRGLAGDQETQYF
TRBD1,NA,TRBV2,TRBJ2-1,TGTGCCAGTTTACTCACAACGGGACAGGGGGCGTATGAGCAGTTCTTC,CASLLTTGQGAYEQFF
TRBD1,NA,TRBV13,TRBJ2-5,TGTGCCAGCAGCAAATTGACAGGGGGCCAAGAGACCCAGTACTTC,CASSKLTGGQETQYF
NA,NA,TRBV21-1,TRBJ2-1,TGTGCCAGCAGCAATGACAAAGACAATGAGCAGTTCTTC,CASSNDKDNEQFF
TRBD2,few,TRBV19,TRBJ2-1,TGTGCCAGTAGTAACGGGAGGGTCCACAATGAGCAGTTCTTC,CASSNGRVHNEQFF
NA,NA,TRBV5-1,TRBJ1-4,TGCGCCAGCAGCTTGGATGGAGATGAAAAACTGTTTTTT,CASSLDGDEKLFF
TRBD1,NA,TRBV19,TRBJ2-7,TGTGCCAGTAGTCAGGGGGCCAACGAGCAGTACTTC,CASSQGANEQYF
NA,NA,TRBV27,TRBJ2-1,TGTGCCAGCAGTTTCTGGGCGAGTGGGGATGAGCAGTTCTTC,CASSFWASGDEQFF
NA,NA,TRBV19,TRBJ2-7,TGTGCCAGTAAGCGCGAGGGGAGTTCCTACGAGCAGTACTTC,CASKREGSSYEQYF
TRBD1,NA,TRBV11-2,TRBJ2-5,TGTGCCAGCAGCGAGAGGGGGGCAGGGGGCGCGGAGACCCAGTACTTC,CASSERGAGGAETQYF
NA,NA,TRBV12-3/TRBV12-4,TRBJ2-5,TGTGCCAGCAGTTTGGGGCATCAAGAGACCCAGTACTTC,CASSLGHQETQYF
NA,few,TRBV3-1,TRBJ2-2,TGTGCCAGCAGCGGGACACCTTACACCGGGGAGCTGTTTTTT,CASSGTPYTGELFF
TRBD1,NA,TRBV4-1,TRBJ1-2,TGCGCCAGCAGCCAAGACCGGGACAGGGAGATCTATGGCTACACCTTC,CASSQDRDREIYGYTF
TRBD2,NA,TRBV5-4,TRBJ2-1,TGTGCCAGCAGCTTCCGGACTAGCGGTTCTAATGAGCAGTTCTTC,CASSFRTSGSNEQFF
NA,NA,TRBV9,TRBJ2-1,TGTGCCAGCAGCGATCCCCGACACGAGCAGTTCTTC,CASSDPRHEQFF
NA,few,TRBV6-1,TRBJ1-2,TGTGCCAGCAGTAATTCCGGGACGGATAACTATGGCTACACCTTC,CASSNSGTDNYGYTF
NA,NA,TRBV7-9,TRBJ1-4,TGTGCCAGCAGCTCCAAAGGGGGGCGTGAGTGGGCGAAACTGTTTTTT,CASSSKGGREWAKLFF
NA,NA,TRBV10-3,TRBJ1-1,TGTGCCATCAGTGATGAGTCAATCCGTCGTGCTGAAGCTTTCTTT,CAISDESIRRAEAFF
NA,NA,TRBV12-3/TRBV12-4,TRBJ2-5,TGTGCCAGCAGTTTGGGTCCTCAGGGGGGGGAGACCCAGTACTTC,CASSLGPQGGETQYF
TRBD1,NA,TRBV2,TRBJ2-7,TGTGCCAGCAGTGAAGGGACAGGGTCGTACTTC,CASSEGTGSYF